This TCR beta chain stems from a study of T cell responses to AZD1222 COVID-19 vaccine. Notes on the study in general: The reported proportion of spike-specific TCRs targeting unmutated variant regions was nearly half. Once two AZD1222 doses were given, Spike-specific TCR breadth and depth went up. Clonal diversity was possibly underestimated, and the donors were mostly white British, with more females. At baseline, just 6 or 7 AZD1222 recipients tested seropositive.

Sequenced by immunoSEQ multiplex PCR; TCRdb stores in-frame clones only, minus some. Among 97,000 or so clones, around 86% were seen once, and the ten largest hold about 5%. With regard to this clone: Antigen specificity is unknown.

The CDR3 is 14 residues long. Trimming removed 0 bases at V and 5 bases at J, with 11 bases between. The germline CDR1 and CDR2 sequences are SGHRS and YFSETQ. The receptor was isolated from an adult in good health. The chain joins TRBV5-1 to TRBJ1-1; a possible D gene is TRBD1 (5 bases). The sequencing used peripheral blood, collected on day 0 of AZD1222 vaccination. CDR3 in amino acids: CASSLDPGNTEAFF. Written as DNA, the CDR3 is TGCGCCAGCAGCTTGGATCCAGGGAATACTGAAGCTTTCTTT. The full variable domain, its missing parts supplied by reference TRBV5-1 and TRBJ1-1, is KAGVTQTPRYLIKTRGQQVTLSCSPISGHRSVSWYQQTPGQGLQFLFEYFSETQRNKGNFPGRFSGRQFSNSRSEMNVSTLELGDSALYLCASSLDPGNTEAFFGQGTRLTVV.